This TCR beta chain appears in the sequencing data of a study of regulatory T cells in long-lasting Graves disease. Study-level results: Persistent Graves' patients had lower TCR diversity than newly diagnosed ones.

The CDR3 is made up of 14 amino acids. Germline CDR1 reads SGHTA; CDR2 reads FQGNSA. Trimming took 5 bases from V and 6 from J, leaving 16 bases between them. Through Arm-PCR of CDR3 regions and iRepertoire HTBI primers, TCR beta libraries were built. In TCRdb, the multiplex PCR reads were re-called with MiXCR into one record per CDR3 protein. The sample has 530,000 or so distinct CDR3 sequences, around an eighth seen once. Described time point: newly diagnosed GD, antithyroid drugs for less than 3 months. After RNA was extracted from PBMCs, the TCR library was made from it. This clonotype appeared many times. Its antigen remains unidentified. These data are also associated with another study on T cells in Graves' hyperthyroidism and ophthalmopathy.

Specimen: peripheral blood mononuclear cells (PBMCs), collected at new diagnosis, from a patient treated with antithyroid drugs. The source of this sequence is a man between 25 and 39 years old with Graves disease. The rearrangement joins TRBV7-2 to TRBJ1-1; D gene uncertain. In DNA, the CDR3 is TGTGCCAGCAGCGAATCCTCGGGAGACCCTGAAGCTTTCTTT. Translating it yields CASSESSGDPEAFF.